Following are 28 T cell receptor beta chains from one sample sequenced in a study of T cell responses to AZD1222 COVID-19 vaccine. Only in-frame clones appear in the TCRdb table, and some are missing; sequencing was by immunoSEQ multiplex PCR. The sample has some 130,000 clones, about 94% seen once. The sample in question was peripheral blood, obtained on day 0 of AZD1222 vaccination. These receptors were collected from an adult in good health.

This clone has only one observation. The V and J genes are TRBV4-1 and TRBJ1-1; 7 nucleotides agree with TRBD1. J gave up 2 bases and V 0 bases, and 9 bases lay outside the gene matches. From germline, CDR1 is MGHRA and CDR2 YSYEKL. This CDR3 spans 17 amino acids. CDR3 coding DNA: TGCGCCAGCAGCCAAGAGCGAAGTACAGGGGTTAACACTGAAGCTTTCTTT. Protein: CASSQERSTGVNTEAFF.

The chain combines TRBV20-1 with TRBJ2-5, with 12 bases fitting TRBD1. V dropped 3 bases and J dropped 5; count of bases not matched to a gene: 13. This CDR3 contains 17 residues. Germline CDR1 DFQATT, CDR2 SNEGSKA (reference sequence). The CDR3 DNA reads TGCAGTGCTAGTGTTACCGGGACAGGGGGCGCGGACGAGACCCAGTACTTC. It encodes CSASVTGTGGADETQYF.

J is TRBJ2-1 and V is TRBV12-1; the table calls TRBD2, which could not be checked here. TRBV12-1 is listed as a pseudogene. This CDR3 has 15 amino acids. The CDR3, as DNA: TGTGCCAGCAGCGCCACTAGCGGGGGGGCGTATGAGCAGTTCTTC. This gives the protein CASSATSGGAYEQFF.

Worth noting for this clone: At one of its ends the junction is not consistent with the germline gene, which may arise from a read error. CDR3: CASSYLRHSPPHF. The CDR3 DNA reads TGTGCCAGCAGTTACCTCCGACACAGTCCTCCCCATTTT. The J gene is TRBJ1-3, the V gene TRBV6-5, with no clear D. This CDR3 has 13 residues. Germline V gives CDR1 MNHEY, CDR2 SVGAGI.

CDR3 sequence: CASSMARGYTF. CDR3 sequence (DNA): TGTGCCAGTAGTATGGCTCGGGGCTACACCTTC. The rearrangement uses TRBV19 and TRBJ1-2; D is ambiguous. The germline V and J ends were trimmed by 3 bases and 8 bases, with 7 bases remaining between them. The CDR3 has 11 amino acids. From germline, CDR1 is LNHDA and CDR2 SQIVND (reference sequence).

The rearrangement uses TRBV28 and TRBJ1-1; 9 nucleotides match TRBD1. This CDR3 spans 13 amino acids. CDR1 is MDHEN and CDR2 is SYDVKM in the germline V gene. V shed 5 bases and J 6 bases; nucleotides not matched to a gene: 4. The CDR3 DNA sequence: TGTGCCAGCAGTCCCGGGACAGGGTCTGAAGCTTTCTTT. This encodes CASSPGTGSEAFF.

The V call is TRBV5-1, the J call TRBJ1-1; D gene ambiguous. The germline V gene encodes CDR1 SGHRS and CDR2 YFSETQ. V was shortened by 9 bases and J by 6 bases, with 15 bases between the two germline ends. CDR3 size: 12 residues. CDR3 loop: CATKDGVSEAFF. CDR3 DNA sequence: TGCGCCACAAAAGACGGAGTCTCTGAAGCTTTCTTT.

This chain links TRBV10-3 with TRBJ2-3; either TRBD1 or TRBD2 may supply D (5 bases each). This CDR3 comprises 19 residues. Germline V gene sequence: CDR1 ENHRY, CDR2 SYGVKD. V lost 0 bases and J lost 3, with 22 bases in between. The CDR3 loop is CAISESKFSTGPSTDTQYF. The CDR3 nucleotides are TGTGCCATCAGTGAGTCGAAATTTTCCACGGGACCCTCGACAGATACGCAGTATTTT.

The rearrangement uses TRBV10-1 and TRBJ2-1; D possibly uses TRBD1 or TRBD2 (5 bases each). Trimming pared 2 bases from V and 10 bases from J, leaving 21 bases between. The germline V gene has CDR1 WNHNN and CDR2 SYGVQD (reference sequence). This CDR3 spans 16 amino acids. CDR3 DNA sequence: TGCGCCAGCAGTGAGACCACCGGGACCACGAGCAAAGAGCAGTTCTTC. Translation: CASSETTGTTSKEQFF.

The chain couples TRBV9 to TRBJ2-1; D may be TRBD2 (5 bases). The length of the CDR3 is 14 residues. The V and J ends lost 3 bases and 7 bases respectively, with 14 bases between them. Germline V gene data show CDR1 as SGDLS and CDR2 as YYNGEE. CDR3 sequence: CASSEGAGTNEQFF. CDR3 coding DNA: TGTGCCAGCAGCGAGGGAGCCGGAACTAATGAGCAGTTCTTC.

The V and J genes are TRBV29-1 and TRBJ1-2; TRBD1 aligns across 7 bases. V shed 7 bases and J 4 bases; nucleotides not matched to a gene: 6. CDR1 is SQVTM and CDR2 is ANQGSEA in the germline V gene. The CDR3 length is 12 residues. The CDR3 sequence: CSARDSLYGYTF. The CDR3, as DNA: TGCAGCGCCCGGGACAGTCTCTATGGCTACACCTTC.

V gene TRBV20-1 combines with J gene TRBJ2-5; D not certain. CDR3 size: 13 residues. The V gene lost 3 bases and the J gene lost 5 bases, with 13 bases spanning the gap. Germline V gene sequence: CDR1 DFQATT, CDR2 SNEGSKA (reference sequence). The CDR3 bases are TGCAGTGCTAGTCCGCCACCCGGGGAGACCCAGTACTTC. It yields the protein CSASPPPGETQYF.

The chain employs TRBV19 and TRBJ1-5; D gene uncertain. This CDR3 region has 12 residues. V gave up 5 bases and J gave up 6 bases, with 8 bases separating them. Germline CDR1 reads LNHDA; CDR2 reads SQIVND (reference sequence). The CDR3 sequence: CASSRGFQPQHF. The CDR3 DNA follows: TGTGCCAGTAGTCGAGGTTTTCAGCCCCAGCATTTT. Full variable domain (missing parts from reference TRBV19 and TRBJ1-5): DGGITQSPKYLFRKEGQNVTLSCEQNLNHDAMYWYRQDPGQGLRLIYYSQIVNDFQKGDIAEGYSVSREKKESFPLTVTSAQKNPTAFYLCASSRGFQPQHFGDGTRLSIL.

V usage is TRBV2 and J usage is TRBJ1-1; D is ambiguous. The CDR3 has 12 residues. Germline V gene data show CDR1 as SNHLY and CDR2 as FYNNEI. Trimming took off 6 bases at V and 5 bases at J, with 10 bases between the two ends. This chain's CDR3 is CASSFSRTEAFF. The CDR3 nucleotides are TGTGCCAGCAGCTTCTCTAGGACTGAAGCTTTCTTT.

In DNA, the CDR3 is TGTGCCAGCAGCCTTAAGGACGGCCACTATGGCTACACCTTC. Translation: CASSLKDGHYGYTF. V usage is TRBV3-1 (or the pseudogene TRBV3-2) and J usage is TRBJ1-2; no clear D. V lost 4 bases and J 3 bases, leaving 12 bases between the germline ends. From germline, CDR1 is LGHDT and CDR2 YNNKEL (reference sequence). CDR3 length equals 14 residues.

The genes are TRBV27 and TRBJ1-2; D is undetermined. There are 13 residues in the CDR3. Germline CDR1 and CDR2: MNHEY and SMNVEV (reference sequence). Trimming shortened V by 0 bases and J by 7 bases, and 9 bases separated the two germline ends. The CDR3 loop is CASSLSWALGYTF. The CDR3 coding sequence is TGTGCCAGCAGTTTATCGTGGGCACTTGGCTACACCTTC.

This rearrangement joins TRBV19 to TRBJ1-1; D is uncertain. CDR3 length: 13 amino acids. CDR1 and CDR2 (germline): LNHDA, SQIVND (reference sequence). Between the trimmed V and J ends, which lost 4 bases and 5 bases, there was a span of 11 bases. The CDR3 is CASSTQVKTEAFF. The CDR3 nucleotides are TGTGCCAGTAGTACCCAAGTTAAGACTGAAGCTTTCTTT.

V is TRBV5-4 and J is TRBJ2-7, with 7 positions matching TRBD1. This CDR3 is built from 14 residues. V trimming: 2 bases; J trimming: 5 bases; junction bases outside the gene matches: 7. CDR1 and CDR2 from the germline V gene are SGHNT and YYREEE (reference sequence). CDR3 sequence reads: CASSFGDSTHEQYF. DNA of the CDR3: TGTGCCAGCAGCTTCGGGGACAGTACCCACGAGCAGTACTTC.

CDR3 sequence: CASSTGPISGNTIYF. CDR3 coding DNA: TGTGCCAGTAGTACCGGACCGATCTCTGGAAACACCATATATTTT. The gene calls are TRBV19 and TRBJ1-3; D uncertain. The CDR3 extends over 15 amino acids. The V end lost 4 bases, the J end lost 0 bases, and 10 bases lay between the germline ends. The germline gives CDR1 LNHDA, CDR2 SQIVND (reference sequence).

This CDR3 reads CASSYEGQATSAPYEQYF. The CDR3 DNA reads TGTGCCAGCAGTTACGAGGGGCAGGCCACTTCAGCCCCCTACGAGCAGTACTTC. The chain links TRBV6-2 or TRBV6-3 to TRBJ2-7; tentatively, D is TRBD1 or TRBD2 (5 bases each). Germline V gives CDR1 MNHEY, CDR2 SVGEGT. There are 18 residues in the CDR3. The V gene lost 2 bases and the J gene lost 2 bases, with 22 bases spanning the gap.

This chain connects TRBV3-1 (or the pseudogene TRBV3-2) to TRBJ1-4; D is unresolved. The CDR3 totals 16 residues. The V and J ends lost 1 base and 6 bases respectively, with 15 bases between them. Germline CDR1 is LGHDT and CDR2 is YNNKEL (reference sequence). In DNA form, the CDR3 reads TGTGCCAGCAGCCAAGCGAGAGGGAAAGGTGATGAAAAACTGTTTTTT. The encoded protein is CASSQARGKGDEKLFF.

The chain employs TRBV5-1 and TRBJ1-1; D is ambiguous. The CDR3 totals 14 residues. Between the trimmed V and J ends, which lost 0 bases and 4 bases, there was a span of 10 bases. The germline CDR1 and CDR2 sequences are SGHRS and YFSETQ. The CDR3 DNA is TGCGCCAGCAGCTTGGACGGCTTGAGCACTGAAGCTTTCTTT. Translating it yields CASSLDGLSTEAFF.

The V and J genes are TRBV28 and TRBJ1-1; tentative D call: TRBD1 (5 bases). Germline V gene lookup returns CDR1 MDHEN and CDR2 SYDVKM. Trimming cost V 4 bases and J 5 bases, with 20 bases left between them. The CDR3 is 16 amino acids. The chain's CDR3 is CASSYPRSAGRTEAFF. CDR3 DNA sequence: TGTGCCAGCAGTTACCCCCGTTCGGCAGGGCGAACTGAAGCTTTCTTT.

This clone was observed once. V is TRBV6-5 and J is TRBJ1-2, with D unresolved. This CDR3 comprises 14 residues. Germline V lookup: CDR1 MNHEY, CDR2 SVGAGI. With 8 bases removed from V and 2 bases from J, the gap between germline ends came to 15 bases. CDR3 protein: CASSLWQTNYGYTF. Written as DNA, the CDR3 is TGTGCCAGCTCCCTGTGGCAGACGAACTATGGCTACACCTTC.

This clone was found once. The genes are TRBV7-2 and TRBJ2-7, with D maybe TRBD2 (5 bases). Germline CDR1 reads SGHTA; CDR2 reads FQGNSA. This CDR3 is built from 15 residues. V lost 0 bases, J lost 4 bases, and 13 bases lay in between. This CDR3 reads CASSLARRGEYEQYF. CDR3 coding DNA: TGTGCCAGCAGCTTAGCGCGACGGGGTGAATACGAGCAGTACTTC.

This chain links TRBV19 with TRBJ2-7, with D hard to call. Germline V gene sequence: CDR1 LNHDA, CDR2 SQIVND (reference sequence). V was trimmed by 6 bases and J by 5 bases, leaving 17 bases between them. The CDR3 length is 14 residues. CDR3 sequence reads: CASSHRTYLNEQYF. The CDR3 DNA reads TGTGCCAGTAGCCATAGGACCTACCTGAACGAGCAGTACTTC.

The rearrangement links TRBV21-1 to TRBJ1-3. TRBV21-1 is termed a pseudogene. The CDR3 is 18 residues long. DNA of the CDR3: TGTGCCAGCAGCACACCCCAAGGAACCCGGGACTCCGGAAACACCATATATTTT. Amino acid sequence: CASSTPQGTRDSGNTIYF.

The chain joins TRBV3-1 (or the pseudogene TRBV3-2) to TRBJ1-1; no definite D call. The germline V gene has CDR1 LGHDT and CDR2 YNNKEL (reference sequence). CDR3 length equals 15 residues. Trimming removed 4 bases at V and 0 bases at J, with 12 bases between. The CDR3 DNA reads as TGTGCCAGCAGCCGCAGACAAGCAATGAACACTGAAGCTTTCTTT. Amino acids: CASSRRQAMNTEAFF.